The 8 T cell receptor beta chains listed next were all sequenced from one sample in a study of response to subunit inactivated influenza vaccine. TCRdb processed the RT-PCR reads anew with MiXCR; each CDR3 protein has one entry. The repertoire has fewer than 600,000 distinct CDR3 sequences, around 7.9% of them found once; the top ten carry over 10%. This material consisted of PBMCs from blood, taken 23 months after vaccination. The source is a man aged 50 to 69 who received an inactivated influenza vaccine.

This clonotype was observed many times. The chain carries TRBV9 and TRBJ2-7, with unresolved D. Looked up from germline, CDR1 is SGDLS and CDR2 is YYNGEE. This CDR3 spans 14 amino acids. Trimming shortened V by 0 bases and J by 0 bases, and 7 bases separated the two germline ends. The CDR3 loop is CASSVGTDSYEQYF. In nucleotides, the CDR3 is TGTGCCAGCAGCGTAGGGACGGACTCCTACGAGCAGTACTTC. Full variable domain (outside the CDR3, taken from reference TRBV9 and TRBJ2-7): DSGVTQTPKHLITATGQRVTLRCSPRSGDLSVYWYQQSLDQGLQFLIQYYNGEERAKGNILERFSAQQFPDLHSELNLSSLELGDSALYFCASSVGTDSYEQYFGPGTRLTVT.

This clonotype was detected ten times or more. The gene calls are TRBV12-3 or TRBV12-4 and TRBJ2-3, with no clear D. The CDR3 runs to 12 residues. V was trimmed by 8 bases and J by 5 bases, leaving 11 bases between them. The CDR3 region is CASRPPGDTQYF. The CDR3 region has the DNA TGTGCCAGCCGACCGCCGGGAGATACGCAGTATTTT.

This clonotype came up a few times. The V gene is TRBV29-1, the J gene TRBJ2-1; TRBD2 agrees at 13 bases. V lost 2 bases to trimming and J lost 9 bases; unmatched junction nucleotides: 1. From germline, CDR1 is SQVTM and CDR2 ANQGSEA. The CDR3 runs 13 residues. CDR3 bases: TGCAGCGTTGAAACTAGCGGGAGGGGTGAGCAGTTCTTC. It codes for CSVETSGRGEQFF.

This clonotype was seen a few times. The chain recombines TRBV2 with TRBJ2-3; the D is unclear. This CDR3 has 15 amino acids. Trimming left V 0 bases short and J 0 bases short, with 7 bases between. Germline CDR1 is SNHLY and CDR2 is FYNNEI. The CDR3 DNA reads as TGTGCCAGCAGTGAAGCGTTCCTTAGCACAGATACGCAGTATTTT. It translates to CASSEAFLSTDTQYF.

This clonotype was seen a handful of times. CDR3 amino acids: CASSRDYFSGANVLTF. The DNA for the CDR3 is TGTGCCAGCAGCCGCGATTACTTCTCTGGGGCCAACGTCCTGACTTTC. The V call is TRBV14, the J call TRBJ2-6, with D unclear. V was cut by 4 bases and J by 0 bases, with 10 bases left in between. CDR3 length: 16 amino acids. The germline gives CDR1 SGHDN, CDR2 FVKESK.

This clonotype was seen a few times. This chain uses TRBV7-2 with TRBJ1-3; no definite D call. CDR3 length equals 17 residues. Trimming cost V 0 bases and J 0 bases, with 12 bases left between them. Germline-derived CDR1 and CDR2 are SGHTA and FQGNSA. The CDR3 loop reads CASSLAEGTISGNTIYF. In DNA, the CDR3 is TGTGCCAGCAGCTTAGCGGAGGGAACGATCTCTGGAAACACCATATATTTT.

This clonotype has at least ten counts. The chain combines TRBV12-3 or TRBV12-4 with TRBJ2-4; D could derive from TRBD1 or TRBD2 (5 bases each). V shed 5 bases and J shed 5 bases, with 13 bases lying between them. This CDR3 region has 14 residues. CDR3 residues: CASSLGRLQNIQYF. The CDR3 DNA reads TGTGCCAGCAGTCTGGGACGGCTGCAAAACATTCAGTACTTC.

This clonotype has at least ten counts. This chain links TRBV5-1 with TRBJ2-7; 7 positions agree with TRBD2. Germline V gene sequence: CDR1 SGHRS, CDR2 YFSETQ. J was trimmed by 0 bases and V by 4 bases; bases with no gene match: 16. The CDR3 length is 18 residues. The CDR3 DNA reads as TGCGCCAGCAGCCCGGAGTGGGGGGGAGGACGGCCCTCCTACGAGCAGTACTTC. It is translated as CASSPEWGGGRPSYEQYF.